The clone carrying this T cell receptor (beta chain) turned up a few times. Its antigen is still unknown. Germline CDR1 is DFQATT and CDR2 is SNEGSKA (reference sequence). With 4 bases clipped from V and 0 bases from J, the junction kept 11 bases outside the gene matches. The CDR3 totals 16 residues. This sample is part of a study of identical twins. Template switching added a universal primer site; cDNA carried unique molecular identifiers. A single record per CDR3 protein comes from TCRdb applying MiXCR to the 5' RACE reads. Among over 200,000 distinct CDR3 sequences listed, under 12% were seen once. Healthy Caucasian donors formed the entire cohort. The study, taken as a whole, reports: Insertions were fewer in abundant cord blood beta clonotypes, whereas memory repertoires showed none of this pattern. The study found that models underestimated out-of-frame TCR alpha sharing in monozygotic twins.

The sample comprised memory T cells sorted from blood. The sequence was collected from a man aged 50-60 years in good health. This chain joins TRBV20-1 and TRBJ1-2; 7 bases are shared with TRBD1. CDR3 amino acids: CSATGQMMGTNYGYTF. The CDR3 DNA follows: TGCAGTGCTACGGGACAGATGATGGGGACTAACTATGGCTACACCTTC.